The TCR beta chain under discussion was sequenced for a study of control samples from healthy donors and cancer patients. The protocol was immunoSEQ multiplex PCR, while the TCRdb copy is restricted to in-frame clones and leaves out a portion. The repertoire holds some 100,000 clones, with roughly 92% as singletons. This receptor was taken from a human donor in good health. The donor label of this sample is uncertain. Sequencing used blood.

CDR3 sequence (DNA): TGTGCCACCCGCCCGGGGGGGCTCGGGGCTACGCAGTATTTT. Its translation is CATRPGGLGATQYF. This chain uses TRBV10-3 with TRBJ2-3; TRBD2 agrees at 8 bases. J lost 8 bases, V lost 10 bases, and 14 bases had no gene match. The CDR3 has 14 amino acids. From germline, CDR1 is ENHRY and CDR2 SYGVKD.